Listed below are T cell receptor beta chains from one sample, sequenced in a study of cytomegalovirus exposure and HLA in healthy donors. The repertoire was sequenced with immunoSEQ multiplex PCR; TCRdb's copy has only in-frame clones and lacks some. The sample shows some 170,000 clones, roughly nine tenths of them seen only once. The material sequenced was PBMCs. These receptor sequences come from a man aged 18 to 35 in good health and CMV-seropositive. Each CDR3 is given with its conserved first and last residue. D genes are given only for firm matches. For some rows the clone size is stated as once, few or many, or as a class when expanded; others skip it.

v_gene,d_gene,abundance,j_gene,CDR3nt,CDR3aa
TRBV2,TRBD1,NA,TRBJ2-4,TGTGCCAGCAGTGGGGACAGGGAAGGGCGTCAGTACTTC,CASSGDREGRQYF
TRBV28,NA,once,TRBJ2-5,TGTGCCAGCAGCCAGACCGGGGGGCCCATGCAAGAGACCCAGTACTTC,CASSQTGGPMQETQYF
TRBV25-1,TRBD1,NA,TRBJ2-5,TGTGCCAGCAGTGAACAGCTCCCGGGACAGGGGGCGAGCCAGTACTTC,CASSEQLPGQGASQYF
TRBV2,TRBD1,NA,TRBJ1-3,TGTGCCAGCAGTCTAAGACAGGGGGCTTCTGGAAACACCATATATTTT,CASSLRQGASGNTIYF
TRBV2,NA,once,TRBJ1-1,TGTGCCAGCCAGGAGGGACGCATGAACACTGAAGCTTTCTTT,CASQEGRMNTEAFF
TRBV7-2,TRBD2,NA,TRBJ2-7,TGTGCCAGCAGCTATACCGGGACTAGCGGGACGGTCGACGAGCAGTACTTC,CASSYTGTSGTVDEQYF
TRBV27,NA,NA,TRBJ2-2,TGTGCCAGCAGTTTATTGGGGGCCTTCAACACCGGGGAGCTGTTTTTT,CASSLLGAFNTGELFF
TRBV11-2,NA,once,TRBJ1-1,TGTGCCAGCAGGTATACAGGGCTGGGTACTGAAGCTTTCTTT,CASRYTGLGTEAFF
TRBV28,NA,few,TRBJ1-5,TGTGCCACAGCGGCCGTGGCCAGCAATCAGCCCCAGCATTTT,CATAAVASNQPQHF
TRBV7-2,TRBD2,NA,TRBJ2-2,TGTGCCAGCAGCTTAGATCCTAGCGGGTTGAACACCGGGGAGCTGTTTTTT,CASSLDPSGLNTGELFF
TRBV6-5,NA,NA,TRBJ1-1,TGTGCCAGCAGTTACTCGAGGGGGACTGAAGCTTTCTTT,CASSYSRGTEAFF